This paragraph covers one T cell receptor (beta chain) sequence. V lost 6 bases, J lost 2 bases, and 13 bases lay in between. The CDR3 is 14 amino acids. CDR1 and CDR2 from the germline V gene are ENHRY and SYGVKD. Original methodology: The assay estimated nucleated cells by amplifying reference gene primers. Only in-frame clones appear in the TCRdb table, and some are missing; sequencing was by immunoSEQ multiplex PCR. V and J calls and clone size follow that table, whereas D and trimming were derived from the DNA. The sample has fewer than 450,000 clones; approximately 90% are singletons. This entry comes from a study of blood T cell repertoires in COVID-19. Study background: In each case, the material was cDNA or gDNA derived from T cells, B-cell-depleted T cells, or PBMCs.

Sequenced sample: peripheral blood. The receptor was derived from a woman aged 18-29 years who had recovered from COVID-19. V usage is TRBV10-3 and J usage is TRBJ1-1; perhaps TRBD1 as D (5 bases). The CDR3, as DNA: TGTGCCATCAGAAAGACAGAGAAAAACACTGAAGCTTTCTTT. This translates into CAIRKTEKNTEAFF.